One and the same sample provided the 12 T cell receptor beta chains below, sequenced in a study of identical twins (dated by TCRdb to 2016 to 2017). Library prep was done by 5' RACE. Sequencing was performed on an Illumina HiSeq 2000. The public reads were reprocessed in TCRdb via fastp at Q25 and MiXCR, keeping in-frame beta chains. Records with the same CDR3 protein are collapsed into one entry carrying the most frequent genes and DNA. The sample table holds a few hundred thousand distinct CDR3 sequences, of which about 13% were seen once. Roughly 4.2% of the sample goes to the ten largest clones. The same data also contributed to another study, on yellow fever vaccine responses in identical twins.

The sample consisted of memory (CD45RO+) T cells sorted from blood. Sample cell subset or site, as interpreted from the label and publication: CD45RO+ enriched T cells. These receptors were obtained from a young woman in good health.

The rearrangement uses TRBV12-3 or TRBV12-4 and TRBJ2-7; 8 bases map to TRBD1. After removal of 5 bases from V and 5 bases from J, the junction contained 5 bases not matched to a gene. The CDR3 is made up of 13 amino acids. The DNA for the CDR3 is TGTGCCAGCAGTGAGACAGGGGTCCACGAGCAGTACTTC. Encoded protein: CASSETGVHEQYF.

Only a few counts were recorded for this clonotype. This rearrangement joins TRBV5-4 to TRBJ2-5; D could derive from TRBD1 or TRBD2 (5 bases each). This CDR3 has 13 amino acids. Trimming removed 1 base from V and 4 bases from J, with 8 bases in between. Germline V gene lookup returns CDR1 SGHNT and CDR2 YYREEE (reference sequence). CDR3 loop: CASSLQGPETQYF. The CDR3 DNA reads TGTGCCAGCAGCTTGCAGGGACCAGAGACCCAGTACTTC.

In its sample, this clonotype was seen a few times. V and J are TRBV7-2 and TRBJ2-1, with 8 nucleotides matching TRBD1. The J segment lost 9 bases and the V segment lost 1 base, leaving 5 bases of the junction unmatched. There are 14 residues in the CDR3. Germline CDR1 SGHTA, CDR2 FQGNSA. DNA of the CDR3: TGTGCCAGCAGCTTAGACAGGGGGTTTTTTGAGCAGTTCTTC. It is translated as CASSLDRGFFEQFF.

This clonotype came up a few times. This chain's CDR3 is CASSLVYRGPGYEQYF. The CDR3 DNA follows: TGTGCCAGCAGCTTAGTTTACAGGGGGCCAGGATACGAGCAGTACTTC. This sequence joins TRBV7-8 and TRBJ2-7, with 9 bases that match TRBD1. V shed 1 base and J 4 bases; nucleotides not matched to a gene: 8. CDR1 and CDR2 (germline): SGHVS, FQNEAQ. This CDR3 is 16 amino acids long.

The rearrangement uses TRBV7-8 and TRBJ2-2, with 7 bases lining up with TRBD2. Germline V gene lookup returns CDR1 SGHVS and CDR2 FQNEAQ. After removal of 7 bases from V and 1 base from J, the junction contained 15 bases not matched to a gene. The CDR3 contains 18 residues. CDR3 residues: CASTRPGLPPGNTGELFF. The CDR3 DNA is TGTGCCAGCACCCGACCGGGACTACCACCAGGGAACACCGGGGAGCTGTTTTTT.

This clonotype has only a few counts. The CDR3 region has the DNA TGTGCCAGCAGCTTAAACACTTACAATGAGCAGTTCTTC. Translated: CASSLNTYNEQFF. The chain recombines TRBV7-9 with TRBJ2-1; no reliable D call. V dropped 2 bases and J dropped 4 bases, with 6 bases sitting between them. The germline gives CDR1 SEHNR, CDR2 FQNEAQ (reference sequence). The CDR3 is made up of 13 amino acids.

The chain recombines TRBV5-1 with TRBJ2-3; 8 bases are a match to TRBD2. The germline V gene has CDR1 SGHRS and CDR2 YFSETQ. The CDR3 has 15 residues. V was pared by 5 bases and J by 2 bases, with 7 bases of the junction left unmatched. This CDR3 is CASRGSGGPTDTQYF. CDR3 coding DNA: TGCGCCAGCAGAGGGAGCGGGGGCCCCACAGATACGCAGTATTTT.

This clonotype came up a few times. CDR3 sequence reads: CSALAGQNNEQFF. The CDR3 DNA reads TGCAGTGCCCTAGCGGGGCAGAACAATGAGCAGTTCTTC. V is TRBV20-1 and J is TRBJ2-1; 9 bases are shared with TRBD2. CDR3 length: 13 residues. Germline assignment: CDR1 DFQATT and CDR2 SNEGSKA (reference sequence). The V and J ends lost 6 bases and 5 bases, in that order; junction bases with no gene match: 5.

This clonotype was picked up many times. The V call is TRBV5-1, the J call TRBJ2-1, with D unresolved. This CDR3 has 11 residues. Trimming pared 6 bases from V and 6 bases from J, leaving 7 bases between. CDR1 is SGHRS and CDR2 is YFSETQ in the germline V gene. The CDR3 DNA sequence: TGCGCCAGCACGCTTGCCAATGAGCAGTTCTTC. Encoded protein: CASTLANEQFF.

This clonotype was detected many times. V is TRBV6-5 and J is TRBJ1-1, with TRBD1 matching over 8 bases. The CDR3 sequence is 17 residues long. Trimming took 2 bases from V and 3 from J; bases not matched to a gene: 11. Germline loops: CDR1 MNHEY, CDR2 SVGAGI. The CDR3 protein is CASSYPATGGGYTEAFF. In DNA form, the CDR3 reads TGTGCCAGCAGTTACCCAGCTACAGGGGGAGGGTACACTGAAGCTTTCTTT.

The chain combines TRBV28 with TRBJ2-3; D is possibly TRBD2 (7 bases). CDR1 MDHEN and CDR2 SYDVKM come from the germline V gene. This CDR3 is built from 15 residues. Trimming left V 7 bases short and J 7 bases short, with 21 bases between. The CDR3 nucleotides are TGTGCCAGCATCGCGGGGGCCGCTATGGTAAATACGCAGTATTTT. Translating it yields CASIAGAAMVNTQYF.

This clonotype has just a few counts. In DNA form, the CDR3 reads TGCGCCACCAGGACTAGCGGGGGAGTCACCGGGGAGCTGTTTTTT. It is translated as CATRTSGGVTGELFF. The V gene is TRBV10-2, the J gene TRBJ2-2, with 13 bases that match TRBD2. Germline CDR1 reads WSHSY; CDR2 reads SAAADI. The CDR3 loop spans 15 amino acids. The V and J ends lost 10 bases and 4 bases, in that order; junction bases with no gene match: 6.